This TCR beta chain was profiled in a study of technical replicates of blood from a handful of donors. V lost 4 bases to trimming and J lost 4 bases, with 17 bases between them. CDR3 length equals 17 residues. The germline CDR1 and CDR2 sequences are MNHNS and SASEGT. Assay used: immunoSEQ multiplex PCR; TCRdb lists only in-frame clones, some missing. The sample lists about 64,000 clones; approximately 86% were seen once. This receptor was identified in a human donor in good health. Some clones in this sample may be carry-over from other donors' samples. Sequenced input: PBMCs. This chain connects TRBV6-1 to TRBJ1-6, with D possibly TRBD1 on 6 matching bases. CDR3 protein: CASSGDTDSAYNSPLHF. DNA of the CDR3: TGTGCCAGCAGTGGAGATACGGACAGCGCTTATAATTCACCCCTCCACTTT.